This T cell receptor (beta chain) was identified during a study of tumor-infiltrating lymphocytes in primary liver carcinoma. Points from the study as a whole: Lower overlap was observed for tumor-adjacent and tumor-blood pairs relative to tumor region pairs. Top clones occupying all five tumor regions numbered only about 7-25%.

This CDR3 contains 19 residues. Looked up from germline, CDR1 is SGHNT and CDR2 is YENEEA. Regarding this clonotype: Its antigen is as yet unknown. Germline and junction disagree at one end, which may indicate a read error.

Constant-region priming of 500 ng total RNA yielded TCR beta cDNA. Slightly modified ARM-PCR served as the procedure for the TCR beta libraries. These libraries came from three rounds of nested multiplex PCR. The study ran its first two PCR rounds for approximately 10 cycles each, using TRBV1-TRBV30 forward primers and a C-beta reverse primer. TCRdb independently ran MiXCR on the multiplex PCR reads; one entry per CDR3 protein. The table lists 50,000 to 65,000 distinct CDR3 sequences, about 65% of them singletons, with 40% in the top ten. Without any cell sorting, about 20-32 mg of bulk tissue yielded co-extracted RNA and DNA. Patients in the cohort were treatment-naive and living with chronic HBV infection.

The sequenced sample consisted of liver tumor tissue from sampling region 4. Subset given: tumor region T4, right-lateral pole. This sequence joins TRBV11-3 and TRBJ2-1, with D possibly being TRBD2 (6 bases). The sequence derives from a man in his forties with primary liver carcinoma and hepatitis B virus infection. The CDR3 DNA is TGTGCCAGCAGCTTAGGGCGGCAGGATACTCGGGAGTCCTACAATGAGCAGTCCTTC. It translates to CASSLGRQDTRESYNEQSF.